This T cell receptor beta chain was found in a study of identical twins (dated by TCRdb to about 2016). For the wider study: The study deep-sequenced TCR alpha and beta repertoires from monozygotic twins, unrelated adults of various ages and cord blood to test whether fetal clonotypes persist. To rule out contamination, the twin experiments were replicated at different times with different library preparation protocols. Overall study outcomes, separate from this receptor: Because the same donors could not be followed over many years, conclusions were based on cross-sectional statistical analysis. In monozygotic twins, out-of-frame TCR alpha sharing was systematically underestimated by recombination models, although the models agreed with sharing between unrelated individuals. Compared with coincidental sharing between unrelated individuals, an excess of low generation-probability sequences was observed among out-of-frame TCR alpha sequences shared between twins. Zero-insertion analyses could be partly confounded by invariant T cells such as MAIT and iNKT, although diverse VJ usage argued against such confounding for most clonotypes. In beta out-of-frame sequences, excess twin sharing was weaker, because having fewer shared sequences lowered the signal-to-noise ratio. Fewer insertions were carried by abundant cord blood beta clonotypes; a weaker similar trend was observed in young adult naive repertoires, while no such trend was observed in memory repertoires.

Every donor was a healthy Caucasian. Three pairs of female monozygotic twins, all aged roughly 18 to 30 years, made up the twin cohort. Positive isolation kits from Invitrogen were used to isolate CD4+ and CD8+ T cell populations. Turning to this clonotype: Its antigen is unknown. Qualities for individual bases were not recorded, and no much larger clone is one base off.

From the cysteine through the phenylalanine, the CDR3 covers 14 amino acids. The only DNA kept is the CDR3, 42 bases in frame from the first base. The germline V gene sets CDR1 to LGHNA and CDR2 to YNFKEQ. A distance of 13 bases separates the germline ends of V and J, which lose 4 bases and 3 bases respectively. The library was obtained by 5' RACE. The sequencer was an Illumina HiSeq 2000. A universal primer binding site was introduced by template switching, and a unique molecular identifier was present in the final cDNA, enabling accurate counting of TCR cDNA molecules. First-strand cDNA for TCR alpha and beta chains was synthesized from specific primers in the conserved constant-segment region. To control for contamination, every cDNA library was double barcoded, receiving both a SMART-Mk sample barcode and Illumina barcodes. Two successive PCR steps introduced TruSeq adapter sequences along with Illumina sample barcodes. The TCR alpha and beta cDNA libraries were sequenced on the Illumina HiSeq platform using custom primers. Per the authors' processing: MiGEC was used to process raw reads and extract unique molecular identifiers, and MiXCR was used to find CDR3 positions. Recombination models were inferred per individual with the repgenHMM and IGoR tools using an EM algorithm. Shared clonotype analysis was performed with the tcR package in R, normalizing sharing by the product of cloneset sizes. To study raw recombination free of thymic and clonal selection effects, out-of-frame nonproductive sequences were analyzed. The raw public reads went through TCRdb reprocessing: fastp at Q25, MiXCR clone calling, in-frame beta chains kept. For every CDR3 protein sequence, its rows merge into one entry that carries the most common genes and DNA. The V and J calls and clone size come from TCRdb's table, not from the authors' own analysis. The sample data list 510,000 or so distinct CDR3 sequences, and approximately 14% of these were observed just once. The ten largest clones represent about 0.47% of the sample.

These data were also reused for a study on yellow fever vaccine responses in identical twins. As the second study states: The T cell response to vaccination in identical twins was reported by the authors to appear partly convergent and partly personalized. The study precisely tracked vaccine-responding T cell clones in identical twins.

Here the chain combines TRBV4-2 and TRBJ2-7, with the D gene call left open. This clonotype was obtained from a young woman in good health. The sample was CD4+ T cells sorted from blood. The CDR3 region reads CASSPLGSSYEQYF. In nucleotide form, the sequence is TGTGCCAGCAGCCCCCTCGGCAGCAGCTACGAGCAGTACTTC.